This TCR beta chain was sequenced for a study of long-term antiretroviral therapy in people with HIV. Study-level points and caveats: Participants lacked recorded data on ART adherence, viral resistance or therapy changes.

No fewer than two post-ART and no fewer than one pre-ART PBMC samples existed for each donor. Germline CDR1 reads SGHTA; CDR2 reads FQGNSA. After removal of 5 bases from V and 3 bases from J, the junction contained 9 bases not matched to a gene. This CDR3 spans 16 amino acids. Worth noting for this clone: Its target is unknown.

Version v3.0 of the immunoSEQ assay ran at survey level. Sequencing was performed with immunoSEQ multiplex PCR; in TCRdb, only in-frame clones are kept and a portion is missing. Here the sample spans under 45,000 clones, roughly four fifths being singletons. The sequencing here drew on unsorted PBMCs, taken 1 year after starting antiretroviral therapy. The V and J genes are TRBV7-2 and TRBJ2-3, with 9 bases lining up with TRBD1. This TCR came from a man younger than 35 with HIV. The CDR3 sequence is CASSMGQGRGTDTQYF. The CDR3 coding sequence is TGTGCCAGCAGCATGGGACAGGGAAGAGGGACAGATACGCAGTATTTT.